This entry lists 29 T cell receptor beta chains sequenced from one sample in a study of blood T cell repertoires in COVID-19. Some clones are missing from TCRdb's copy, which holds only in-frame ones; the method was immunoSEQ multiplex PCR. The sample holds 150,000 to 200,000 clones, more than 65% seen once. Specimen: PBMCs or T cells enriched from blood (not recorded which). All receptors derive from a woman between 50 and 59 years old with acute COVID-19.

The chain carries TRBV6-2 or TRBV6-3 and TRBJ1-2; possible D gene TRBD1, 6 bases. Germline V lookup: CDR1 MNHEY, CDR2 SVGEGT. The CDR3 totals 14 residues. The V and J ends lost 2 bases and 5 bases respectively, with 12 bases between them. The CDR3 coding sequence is TGTGCCAGCAGTTACCTCCGGACAGCGTATGGCTACACCTTC. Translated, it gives CASSYLRTAYGYTF.

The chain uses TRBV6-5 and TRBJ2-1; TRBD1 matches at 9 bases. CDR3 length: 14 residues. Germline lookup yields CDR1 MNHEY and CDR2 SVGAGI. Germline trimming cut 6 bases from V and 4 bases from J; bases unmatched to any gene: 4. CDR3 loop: CASSRDRVYNEQFF. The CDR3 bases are TGTGCCAGCAGCCGGGACAGGGTTTACAATGAGCAGTTCTTC.

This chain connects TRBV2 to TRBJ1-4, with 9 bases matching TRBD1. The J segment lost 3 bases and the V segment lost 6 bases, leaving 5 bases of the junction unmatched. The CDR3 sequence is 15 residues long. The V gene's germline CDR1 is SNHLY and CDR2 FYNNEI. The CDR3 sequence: CASSGQGKANEKLFF. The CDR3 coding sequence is TGTGCCAGCAGCGGACAGGGGAAGGCTAATGAAAAACTGTTTTTT.

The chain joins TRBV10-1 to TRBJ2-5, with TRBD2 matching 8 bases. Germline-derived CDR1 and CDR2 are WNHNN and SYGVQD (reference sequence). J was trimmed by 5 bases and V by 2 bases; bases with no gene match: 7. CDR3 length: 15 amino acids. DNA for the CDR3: TGCGCCAGCAGTGAGGCCGGGGGGGGCCGGGAGACCCAGTACTTC. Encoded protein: CASSEAGGGRETQYF.

The CDR3 coding sequence is TGTGCCAGCAGCTCCGGGACTAGCGGGGTAGGTGAGCAGTTCTTC. Amino acid sequence: CASSSGTSGVGEQFF. The V and J genes are TRBV6-4 and TRBJ2-1, with TRBD2 matching over 13 bases. J gave up 9 bases and V 6 bases, and 8 bases lay outside the gene matches. The CDR3 totals 15 residues. Germline-derived CDR1 and CDR2 are MRHNA and SNTAGT.

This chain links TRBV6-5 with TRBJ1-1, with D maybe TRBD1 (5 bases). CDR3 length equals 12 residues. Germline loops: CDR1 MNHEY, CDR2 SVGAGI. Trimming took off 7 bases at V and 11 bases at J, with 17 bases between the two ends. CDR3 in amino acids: CASTYPGGSAFF. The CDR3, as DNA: TGTGCCAGCACCTATCCGGGGGGGTCGGCTTTCTTT.

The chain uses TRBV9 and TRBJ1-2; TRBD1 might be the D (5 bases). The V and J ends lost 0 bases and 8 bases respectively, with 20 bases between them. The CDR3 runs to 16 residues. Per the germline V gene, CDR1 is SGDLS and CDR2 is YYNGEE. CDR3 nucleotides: TGTGCCAGCAGCGTAGTTTCTGGAGGGGCAGGGCTGGGCTACACCTTC. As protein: CASSVVSGGAGLGYTF. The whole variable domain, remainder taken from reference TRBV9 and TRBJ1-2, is DSGVTQTPKHLITATGQRVTLRCSPRSGDLSVYWYQQSLDQGLQFLIQYYNGEERAKGNILERFSAQQFPDLHSELNLSSLELGDSALYFCASSVVSGGAGLGYTFGSGTRLTVV.

CDR3 DNA sequence: TGTGCTAGTGCTACGGGACAGCCCTATCTCACTGAAGCTTTCTTT. Encoded protein: CASATGQPYLTEAFF. The chain joins TRBV12-5 to TRBJ1-1; 7 positions agree with TRBD1. The CDR3 runs 15 residues. CDR1 is LGHNT, CDR2 FRNRAP, per germline. V was pared by 7 bases and J by 4 bases, with 12 bases of the junction left unmatched.

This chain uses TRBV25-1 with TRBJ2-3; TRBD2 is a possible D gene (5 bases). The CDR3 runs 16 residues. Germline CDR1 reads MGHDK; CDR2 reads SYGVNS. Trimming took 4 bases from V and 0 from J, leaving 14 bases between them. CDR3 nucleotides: TGTGCCAGCAGTGGCACTACGGCGGGTAGCACAGATACGCAGTATTTT. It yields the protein CASSGTTAGSTDTQYF.

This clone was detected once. CDR3 nucleotide sequence: TGTGCCATCAGTGGCCGGGACAGGGGATCCAACAACAATGAGCAGTTCTTC. Residues: CAISGRDRGSNNNEQFF. V is TRBV10-3 and J is TRBJ2-1; 10 nucleotides line up with TRBD1. From germline, CDR1 is ENHRY and CDR2 SYGVKD. V shed 4 bases, J shed 5 bases, and the junction held 11 bases outside the gene matches. There are 17 residues in the CDR3.

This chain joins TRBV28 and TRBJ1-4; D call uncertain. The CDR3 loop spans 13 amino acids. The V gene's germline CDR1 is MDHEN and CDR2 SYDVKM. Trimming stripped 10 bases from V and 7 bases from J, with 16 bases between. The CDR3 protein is CATLEGFREKLFF. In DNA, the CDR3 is TGTGCCACCCTAGAGGGTTTTCGTGAAAAACTGTTTTTT.

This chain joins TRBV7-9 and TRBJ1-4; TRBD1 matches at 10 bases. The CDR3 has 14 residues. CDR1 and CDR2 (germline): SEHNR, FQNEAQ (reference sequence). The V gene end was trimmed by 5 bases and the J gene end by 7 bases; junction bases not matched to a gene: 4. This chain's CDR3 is CASSEDRGSEKLFF. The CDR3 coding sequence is TGTGCCAGCAGCGAGGACAGGGGGAGTGAAAAACTGTTTTTT.

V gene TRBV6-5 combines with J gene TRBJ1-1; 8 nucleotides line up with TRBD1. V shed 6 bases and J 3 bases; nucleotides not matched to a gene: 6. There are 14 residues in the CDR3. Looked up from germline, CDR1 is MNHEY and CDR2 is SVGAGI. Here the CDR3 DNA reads TGTGCCAGCAGCCTCAGGGGGCGGGACACTGAAGCTTTCTTT. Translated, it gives CASSLRGRDTEAFF.

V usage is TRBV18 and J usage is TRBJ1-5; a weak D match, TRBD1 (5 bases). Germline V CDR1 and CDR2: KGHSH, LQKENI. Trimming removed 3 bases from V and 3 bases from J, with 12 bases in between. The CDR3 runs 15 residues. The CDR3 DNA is TGTGCCAGCTCACCCTCCCAGGGAAACAATCAGCCCCAGCATTTT. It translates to CASSPSQGNNQPQHF.

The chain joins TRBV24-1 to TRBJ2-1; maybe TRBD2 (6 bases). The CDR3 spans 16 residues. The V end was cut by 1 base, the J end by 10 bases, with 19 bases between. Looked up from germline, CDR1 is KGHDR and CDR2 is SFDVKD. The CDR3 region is CATSDFRGGLGEEQFF. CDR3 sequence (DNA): TGTGCCACCAGTGATTTTCGGGGAGGTCTGGGGGAAGAGCAGTTCTTC.

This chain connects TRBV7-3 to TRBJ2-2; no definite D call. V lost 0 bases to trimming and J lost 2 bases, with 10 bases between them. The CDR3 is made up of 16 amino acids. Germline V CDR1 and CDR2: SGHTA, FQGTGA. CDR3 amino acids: CASSLTFSVNTGELFF. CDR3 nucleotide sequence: TGTGCCAGCAGCTTAACGTTCTCGGTAAACACCGGGGAGCTGTTTTTT.

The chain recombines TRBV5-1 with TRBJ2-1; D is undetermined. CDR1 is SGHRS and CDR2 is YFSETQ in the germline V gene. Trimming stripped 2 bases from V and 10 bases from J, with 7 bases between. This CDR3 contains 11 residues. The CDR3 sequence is CASSFSQEQFF. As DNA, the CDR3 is TGCGCCAGCAGCTTTTCCCAGGAGCAGTTCTTC. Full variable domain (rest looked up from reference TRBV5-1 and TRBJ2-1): KAGVTQTPRYLIKTRGQQVTLSCSPISGHRSVSWYQQTPGQGLQFLFEYFSETQRNKGNFPGRFSGRQFSNSRSEMNVSTLELGDSALYLCASSFSQEQFFGPGTRLTVL.

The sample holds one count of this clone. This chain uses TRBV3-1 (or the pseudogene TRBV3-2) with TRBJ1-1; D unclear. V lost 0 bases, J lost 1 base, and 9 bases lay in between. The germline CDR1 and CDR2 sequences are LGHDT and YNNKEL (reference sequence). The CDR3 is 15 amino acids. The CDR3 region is CASSQEEAGNTEAFF. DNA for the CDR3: TGTGCCAGCAGCCAAGAAGAGGCGGGGAACACTGAAGCTTTCTTT.

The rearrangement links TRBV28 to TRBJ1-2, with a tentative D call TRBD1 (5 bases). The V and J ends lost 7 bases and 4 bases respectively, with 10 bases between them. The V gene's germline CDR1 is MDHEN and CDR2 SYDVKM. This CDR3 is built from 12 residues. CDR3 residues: CASNDRPYGYTF. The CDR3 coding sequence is TGTGCCAGCAACGACAGACCCTATGGCTACACCTTC.

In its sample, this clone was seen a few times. The CDR3 nucleotides are TGTGCCAGCAGCCCCACCGGACAGGGTGCGGCACCCCTCCACTTT. Encoded protein: CASSPTGQGAAPLHF. This chain links TRBV14 with TRBJ1-6, with TRBD1 matching over 8 bases. This CDR3 contains 15 residues. Germline V gene sequence: CDR1 SGHDN, CDR2 FVKESK. The V and J ends lost 4 bases and 11 bases, in that order; junction bases with no gene match: 10.

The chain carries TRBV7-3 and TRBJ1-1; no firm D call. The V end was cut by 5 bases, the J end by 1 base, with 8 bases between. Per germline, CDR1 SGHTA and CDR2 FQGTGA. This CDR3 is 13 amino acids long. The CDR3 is CASSQQTNTEAFF. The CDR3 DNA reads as TGTGCCAGCAGCCAACAGACGAACACTGAAGCTTTCTTT.

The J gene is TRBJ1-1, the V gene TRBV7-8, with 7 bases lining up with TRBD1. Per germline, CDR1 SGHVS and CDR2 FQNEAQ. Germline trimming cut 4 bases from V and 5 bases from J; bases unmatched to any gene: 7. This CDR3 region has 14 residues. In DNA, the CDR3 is TGTGCCAGCAGCTACACAGGGGTTAGGACTGAAGCTTTCTTT. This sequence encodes CASSYTGVRTEAFF.

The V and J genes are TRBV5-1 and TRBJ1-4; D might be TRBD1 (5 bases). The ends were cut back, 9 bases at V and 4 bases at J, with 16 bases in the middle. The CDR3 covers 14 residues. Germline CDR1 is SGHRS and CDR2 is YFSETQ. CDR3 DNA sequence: TGCGCCAACGACGACCGACAGCATAATGAAAAACTGTTTTTT. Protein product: CANDDRQHNEKLFF.

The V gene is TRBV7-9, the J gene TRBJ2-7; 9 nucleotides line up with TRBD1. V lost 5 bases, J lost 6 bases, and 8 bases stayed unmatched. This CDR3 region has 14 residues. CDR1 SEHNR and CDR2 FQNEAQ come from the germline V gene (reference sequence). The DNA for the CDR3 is TGTGCCAGCAGCGGGCCGGGACAGGGAACCGAGCAGTACGTC. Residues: CASSGPGQGTEQYV.

CDR3 bases: TGTGCCAGCAGTTACTCCTTTGACAGGGGAAGGGCTGAAGCTTTCTTT. Translated: CASSYSFDRGRAEAFF. The chain is built from TRBV6-5 and TRBJ1-1, with TRBD1 matching 8 bases. J gave up 6 bases and V 0 bases, and 9 bases lay outside the gene matches. This CDR3 contains 16 residues. In germline, CDR1 is MNHEY, CDR2 SVGAGI.

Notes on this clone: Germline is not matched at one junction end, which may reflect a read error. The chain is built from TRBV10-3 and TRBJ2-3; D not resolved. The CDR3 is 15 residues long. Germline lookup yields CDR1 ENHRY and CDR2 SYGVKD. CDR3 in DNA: TGTGCCATCAGGGAGTCGAACTCACGCACAGATACGCAGTATTTT. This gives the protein CAIRESNSRTDTQYF.

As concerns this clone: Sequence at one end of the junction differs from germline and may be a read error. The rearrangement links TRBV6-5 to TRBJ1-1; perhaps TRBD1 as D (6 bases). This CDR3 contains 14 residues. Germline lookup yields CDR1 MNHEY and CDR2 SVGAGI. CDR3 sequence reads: CASRTGTPNTEAFF. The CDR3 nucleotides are TGTGCCAGCAGGACCGGGACACCGAACACTGAAGCTTTTTTT.

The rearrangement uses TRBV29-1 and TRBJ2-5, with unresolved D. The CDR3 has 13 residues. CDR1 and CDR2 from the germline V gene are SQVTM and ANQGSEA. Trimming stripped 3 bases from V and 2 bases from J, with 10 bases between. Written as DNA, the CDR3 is TGCAGCGTTGACCAAACAGAGCAAGAGACCCAGTACTTC. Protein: CSVDQTEQETQYF.

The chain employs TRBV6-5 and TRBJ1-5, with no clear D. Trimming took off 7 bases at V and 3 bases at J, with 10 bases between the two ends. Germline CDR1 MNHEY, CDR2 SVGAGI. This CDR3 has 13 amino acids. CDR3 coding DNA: TGTGCCAGCAAACTGAGGCACAATCAGCCCCAGCATTTT. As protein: CASKLRHNQPQHF.